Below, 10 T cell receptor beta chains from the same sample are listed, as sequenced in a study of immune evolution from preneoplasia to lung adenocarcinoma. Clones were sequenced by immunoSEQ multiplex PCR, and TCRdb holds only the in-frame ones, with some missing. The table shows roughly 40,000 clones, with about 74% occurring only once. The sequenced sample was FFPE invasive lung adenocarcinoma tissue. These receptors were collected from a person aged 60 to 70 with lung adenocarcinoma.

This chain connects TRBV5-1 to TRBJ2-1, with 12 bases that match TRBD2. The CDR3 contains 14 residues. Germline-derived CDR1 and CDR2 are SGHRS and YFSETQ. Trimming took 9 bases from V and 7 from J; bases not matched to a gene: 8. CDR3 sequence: CATSVTSGRNEQFF. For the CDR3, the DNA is TGCGCCACCTCAGTGACTAGCGGGAGAAATGAGCAGTTCTTC.

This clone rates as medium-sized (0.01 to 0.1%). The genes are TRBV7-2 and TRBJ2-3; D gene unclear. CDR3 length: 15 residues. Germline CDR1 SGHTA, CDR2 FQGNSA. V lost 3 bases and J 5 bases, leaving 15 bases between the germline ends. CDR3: CASSLDLDRLDTQYF. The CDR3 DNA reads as TGTGCCAGCAGCTTGGACCTAGATCGGTTAGATACGCAGTATTTT. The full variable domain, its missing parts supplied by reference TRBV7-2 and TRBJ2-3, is GAGVSQSPSNKVTEKGKDVELRCDPISGHTALYWYRQSLGQGLEFLIYFQGNSAPDKSGLPSDRFSAERTGGSVSTLTIQRTQQEDSAVYLCASSLDLDRLDTQYFGPGTRLTVL.

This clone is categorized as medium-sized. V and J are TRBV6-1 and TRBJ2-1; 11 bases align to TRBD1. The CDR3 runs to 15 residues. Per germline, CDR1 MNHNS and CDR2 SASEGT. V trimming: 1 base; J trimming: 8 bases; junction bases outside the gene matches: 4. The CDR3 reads CASSEVGQGGDEQFF. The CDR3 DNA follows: TGTGCCAGCAGTGAAGTGGGACAGGGGGGCGATGAGCAGTTCTTC.

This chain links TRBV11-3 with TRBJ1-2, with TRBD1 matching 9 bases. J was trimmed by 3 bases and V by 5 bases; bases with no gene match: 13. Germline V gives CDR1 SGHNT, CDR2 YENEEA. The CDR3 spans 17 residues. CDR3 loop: CASSTRTGAPRDYGYTF. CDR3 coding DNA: TGTGCCAGCAGCACCCGGACAGGGGCCCCTAGAGACTATGGCTACACCTTC.

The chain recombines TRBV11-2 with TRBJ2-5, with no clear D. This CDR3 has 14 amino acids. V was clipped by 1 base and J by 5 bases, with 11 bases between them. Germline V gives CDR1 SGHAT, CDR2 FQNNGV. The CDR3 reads CASSLVGGAETQYF. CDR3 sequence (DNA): TGTGCCAGCAGCTTAGTTGGCGGTGCGGAGACCCAGTACTTC. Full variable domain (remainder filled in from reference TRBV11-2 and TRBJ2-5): EAGVAQSPRYKIIEKRQSVAFWCNPISGHATLYWYQQILGQGPKLLIQFQNNGVVDDSQLPKDRFSAERLKGVDSTLKIQPAKLEDSAVYLCASSLVGGAETQYFGPGTRLLVL.

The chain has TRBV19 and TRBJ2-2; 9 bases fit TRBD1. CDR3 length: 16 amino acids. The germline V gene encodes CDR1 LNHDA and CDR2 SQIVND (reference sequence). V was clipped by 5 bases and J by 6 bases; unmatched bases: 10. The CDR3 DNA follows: TGTGCCAGTAGTGTCGGACAGGGGAGTCGGGCCGGGGAGCTGTTTTTT. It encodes CASSVGQGSRAGELFF.

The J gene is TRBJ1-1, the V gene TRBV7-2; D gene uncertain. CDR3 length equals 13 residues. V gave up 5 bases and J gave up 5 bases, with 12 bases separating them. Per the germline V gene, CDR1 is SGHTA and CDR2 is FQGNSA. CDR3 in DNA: TGTGCCAGCAGCGTTCAGTCGGGAACTGAAGCTTTCTTT. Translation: CASSVQSGTEAFF.

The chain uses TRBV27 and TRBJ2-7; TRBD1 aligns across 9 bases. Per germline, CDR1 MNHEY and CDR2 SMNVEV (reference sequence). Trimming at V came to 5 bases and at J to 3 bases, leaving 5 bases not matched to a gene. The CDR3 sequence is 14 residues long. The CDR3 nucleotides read TGTGCCAGCAGTACCTACAGGGGGCTCTACGAGCAGTACTTC. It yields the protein CASSTYRGLYEQYF.

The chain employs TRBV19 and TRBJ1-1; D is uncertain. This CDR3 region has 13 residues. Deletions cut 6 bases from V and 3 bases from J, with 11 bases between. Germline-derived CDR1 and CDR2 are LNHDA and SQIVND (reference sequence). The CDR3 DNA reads TGTGCCAGTAGGGACCAACGGGACACTGAAGCTTTCTTT. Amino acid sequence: CASRDQRDTEAFF.

As DNA, the CDR3 is TGCGCCAGCAGCTTAGGCGGGGACGAGCAGTACTTC. Its translation is CASSLGGDEQYF. The V call is TRBV5-1, the J call TRBJ2-7; D may be TRBD2 (6 bases). The V gene lost 2 bases and the J gene lost 5 bases, with 8 bases spanning the gap. The CDR3 loop spans 12 amino acids. Germline V gene data show CDR1 as SGHRS and CDR2 as YFSETQ.